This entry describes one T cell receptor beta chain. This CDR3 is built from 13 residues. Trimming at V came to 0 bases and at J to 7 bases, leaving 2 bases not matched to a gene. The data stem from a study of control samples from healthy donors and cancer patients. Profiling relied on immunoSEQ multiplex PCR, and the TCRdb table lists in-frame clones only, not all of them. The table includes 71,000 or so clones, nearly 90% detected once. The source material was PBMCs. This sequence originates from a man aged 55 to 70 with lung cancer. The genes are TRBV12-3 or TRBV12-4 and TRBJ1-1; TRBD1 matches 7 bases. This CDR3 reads CASSLAQGGEAFF. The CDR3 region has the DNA TGTGCCAGCAGTTTAGCGCAGGGGGGTGAAGCTTTCTTT.